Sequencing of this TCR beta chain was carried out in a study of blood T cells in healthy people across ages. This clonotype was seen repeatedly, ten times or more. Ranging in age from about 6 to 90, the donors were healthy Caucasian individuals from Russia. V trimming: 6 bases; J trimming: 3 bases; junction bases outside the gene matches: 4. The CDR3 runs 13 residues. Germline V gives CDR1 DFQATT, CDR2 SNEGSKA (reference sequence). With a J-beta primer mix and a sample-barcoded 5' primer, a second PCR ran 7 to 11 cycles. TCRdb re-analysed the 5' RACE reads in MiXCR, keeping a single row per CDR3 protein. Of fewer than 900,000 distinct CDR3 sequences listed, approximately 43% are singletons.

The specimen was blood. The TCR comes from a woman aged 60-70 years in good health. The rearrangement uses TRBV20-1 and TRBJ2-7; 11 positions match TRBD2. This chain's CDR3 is CSAETSGVYEQYF. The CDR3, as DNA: TGCAGTGCCGAGACTAGCGGGGTCTACGAGCAGTACTTC.